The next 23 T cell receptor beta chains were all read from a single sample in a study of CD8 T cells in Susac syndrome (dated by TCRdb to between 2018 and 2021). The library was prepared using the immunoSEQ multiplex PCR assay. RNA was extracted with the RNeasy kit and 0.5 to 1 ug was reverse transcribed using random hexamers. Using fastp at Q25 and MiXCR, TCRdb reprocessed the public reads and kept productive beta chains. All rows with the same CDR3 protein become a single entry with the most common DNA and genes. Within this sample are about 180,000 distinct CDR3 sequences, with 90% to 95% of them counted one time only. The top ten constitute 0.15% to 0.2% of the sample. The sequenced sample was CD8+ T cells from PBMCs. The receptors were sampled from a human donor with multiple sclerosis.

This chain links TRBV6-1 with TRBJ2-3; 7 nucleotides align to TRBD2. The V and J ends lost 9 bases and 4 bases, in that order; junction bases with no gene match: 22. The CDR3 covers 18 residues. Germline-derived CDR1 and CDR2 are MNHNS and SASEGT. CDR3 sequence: CASSQREGPFRLADTQYF. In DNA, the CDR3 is TGTGCCAGTAGCCAGAGGGAGGGCCCTTTCCGGCTAGCAGATACGCAGTATTTT.

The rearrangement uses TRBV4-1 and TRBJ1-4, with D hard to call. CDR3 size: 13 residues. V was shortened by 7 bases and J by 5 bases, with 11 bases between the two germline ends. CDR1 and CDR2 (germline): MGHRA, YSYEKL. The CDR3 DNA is TGCGCCAGCATGGGCACCGGAAATGAAAAACTGTTTTTT. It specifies CASMGTGNEKLFF.

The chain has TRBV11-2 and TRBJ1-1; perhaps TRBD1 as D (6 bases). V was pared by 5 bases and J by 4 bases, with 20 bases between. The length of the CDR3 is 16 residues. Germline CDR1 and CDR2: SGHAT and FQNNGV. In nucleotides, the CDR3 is TGTGCCAGCAGCAAACCACCTCGTGGGGGCCGCACTGAAGCTTTCTTT. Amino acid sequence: CASSKPPRGGRTEAFF.

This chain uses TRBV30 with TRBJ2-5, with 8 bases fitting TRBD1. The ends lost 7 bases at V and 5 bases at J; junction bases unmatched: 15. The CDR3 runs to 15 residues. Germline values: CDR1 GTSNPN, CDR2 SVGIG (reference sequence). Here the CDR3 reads CASNQHRGFFETQYF. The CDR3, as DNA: TGTGCCTCAAATCAACACAGGGGGTTCTTCGAGACCCAGTACTTC.

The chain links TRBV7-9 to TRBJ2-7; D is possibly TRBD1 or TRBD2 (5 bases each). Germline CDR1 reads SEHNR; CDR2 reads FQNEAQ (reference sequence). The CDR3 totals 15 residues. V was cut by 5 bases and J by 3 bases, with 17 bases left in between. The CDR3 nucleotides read TGTGCCAGCAGCCTTACATCGGGGACGTTCTACGAGCAGTACTTC. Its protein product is CASSLTSGTFYEQYF.

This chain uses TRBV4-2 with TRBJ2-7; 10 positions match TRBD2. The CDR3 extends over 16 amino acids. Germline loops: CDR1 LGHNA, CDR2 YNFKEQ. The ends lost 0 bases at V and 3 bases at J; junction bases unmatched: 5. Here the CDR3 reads CASSQERGLAVYEQYF. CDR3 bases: TGTGCCAGCAGCCAAGAGAGAGGACTAGCGGTCTACGAGCAGTACTTC.

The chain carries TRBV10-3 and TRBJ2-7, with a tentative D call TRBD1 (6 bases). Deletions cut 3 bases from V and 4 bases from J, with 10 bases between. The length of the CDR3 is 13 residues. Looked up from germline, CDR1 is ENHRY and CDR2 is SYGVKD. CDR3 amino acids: CAISEGQLYEQYF. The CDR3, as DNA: TGTGCCATCAGTGAAGGACAGCTATACGAGCAGTACTTC.

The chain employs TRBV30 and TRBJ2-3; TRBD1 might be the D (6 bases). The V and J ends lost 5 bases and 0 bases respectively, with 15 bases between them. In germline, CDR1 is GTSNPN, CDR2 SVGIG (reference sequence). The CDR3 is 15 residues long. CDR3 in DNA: TGTGCCTGGGATTCGACAGGAACTAGCACAGATACGCAGTATTTT. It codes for CAWDSTGTSTDTQYF. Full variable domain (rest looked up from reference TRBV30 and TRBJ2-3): SQTIHQWPATLVQPVGSPLSLECTVEGTSNPNLYWYRQAAGRGLQLLFYSVGIGQISSEVPQNLSASRPQDRQFILSSKKLLLSDSGFYLCAWDSTGTSTDTQYFGPGTRLTVL.

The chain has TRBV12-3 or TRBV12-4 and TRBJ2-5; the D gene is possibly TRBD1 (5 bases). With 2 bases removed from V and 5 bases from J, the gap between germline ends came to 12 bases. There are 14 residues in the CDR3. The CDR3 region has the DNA TGTGCCAGCAGTTTATTGGCCAGGGCCGAGACCCAGTACTTC. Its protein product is CASSLLARAETQYF.

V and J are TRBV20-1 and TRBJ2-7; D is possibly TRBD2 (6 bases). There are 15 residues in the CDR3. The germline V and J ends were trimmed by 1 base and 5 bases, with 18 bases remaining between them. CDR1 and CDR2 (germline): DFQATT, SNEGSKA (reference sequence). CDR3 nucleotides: TGCAGTGCTAGAGTCGAAACGTCTAGCGTCCACGAGCAGTACTTC. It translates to CSARVETSSVHEQYF.

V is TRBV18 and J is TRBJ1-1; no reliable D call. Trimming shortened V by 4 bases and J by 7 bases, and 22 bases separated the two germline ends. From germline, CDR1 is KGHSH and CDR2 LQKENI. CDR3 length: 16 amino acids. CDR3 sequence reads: CASSQPDAATALEAFF. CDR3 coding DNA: TGTGCCAGCTCACAACCTGATGCAGCCACGGCTCTTGAAGCTTTCTTT.

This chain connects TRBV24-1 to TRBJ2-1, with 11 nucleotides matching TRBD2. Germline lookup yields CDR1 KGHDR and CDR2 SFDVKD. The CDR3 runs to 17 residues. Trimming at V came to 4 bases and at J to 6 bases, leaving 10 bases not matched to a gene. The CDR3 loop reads CATSDPHSGRDPNEQFF. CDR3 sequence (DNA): TGTGCCACCAGTGACCCCCATAGCGGGAGGGACCCCAATGAGCAGTTCTTC.

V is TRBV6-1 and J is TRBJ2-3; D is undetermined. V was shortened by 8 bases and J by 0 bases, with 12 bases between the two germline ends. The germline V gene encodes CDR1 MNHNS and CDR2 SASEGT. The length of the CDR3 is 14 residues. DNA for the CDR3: TGTGCCAGCCTGTTTGTGCGGAGCACAGATACGCAGTATTTT. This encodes CASLFVRSTDTQYF.

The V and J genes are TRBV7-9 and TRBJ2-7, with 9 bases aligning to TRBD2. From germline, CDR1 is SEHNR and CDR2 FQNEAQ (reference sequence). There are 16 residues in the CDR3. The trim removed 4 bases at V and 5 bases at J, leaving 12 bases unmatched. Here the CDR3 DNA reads TGTGCCAGCAGCTCCCCGAGGGCGGGAGGGCAAGACGAGCAGTACTTC. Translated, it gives CASSSPRAGGQDEQYF. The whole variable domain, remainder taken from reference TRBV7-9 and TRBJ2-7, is DTGVSQNPRHKITKRGQNVTFRCDPISEHNRLYWYRQTLGQGPEFLTYFQNEAQLEKSRLLSDRFSAERPKGSFSTLEIQRTEQGDSAMYLCASSSPRAGGQDEQYFGPGTRLTVT.

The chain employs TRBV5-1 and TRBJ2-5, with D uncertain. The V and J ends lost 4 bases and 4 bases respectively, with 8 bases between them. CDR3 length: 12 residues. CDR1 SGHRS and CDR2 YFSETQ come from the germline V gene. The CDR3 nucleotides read TGCGCCAGCAGCCGACCGAGAGAGACCCAGTACTTC. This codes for CASSRPRETQYF.

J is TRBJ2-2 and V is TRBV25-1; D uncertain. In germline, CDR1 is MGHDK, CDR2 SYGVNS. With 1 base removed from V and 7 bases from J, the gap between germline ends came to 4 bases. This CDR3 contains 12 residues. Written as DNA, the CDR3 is TGTGCCAGCAGTGAATCTGACGGGGAGCTGTTTTTT. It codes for CASSESDGELFF.

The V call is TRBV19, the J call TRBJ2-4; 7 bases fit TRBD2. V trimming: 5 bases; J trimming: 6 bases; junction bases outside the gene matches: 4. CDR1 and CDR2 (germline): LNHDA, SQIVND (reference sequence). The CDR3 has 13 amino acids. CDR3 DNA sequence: TGTGCCAGTAGTCCGGGACTATTAAACATTCAGTACTTC. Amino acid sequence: CASSPGLLNIQYF.

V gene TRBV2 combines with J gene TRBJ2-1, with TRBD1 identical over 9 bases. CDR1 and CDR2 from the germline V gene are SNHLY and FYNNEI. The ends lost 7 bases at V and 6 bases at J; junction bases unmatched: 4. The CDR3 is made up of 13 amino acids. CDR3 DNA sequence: TGTGCCAGCAAACAGGGGGCAGTCAATGAGCAGTTCTTC. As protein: CASKQGAVNEQFF.

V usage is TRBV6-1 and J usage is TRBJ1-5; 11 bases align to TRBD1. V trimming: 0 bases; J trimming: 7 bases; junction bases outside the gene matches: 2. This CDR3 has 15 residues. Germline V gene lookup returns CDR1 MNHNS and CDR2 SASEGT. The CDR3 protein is CASSEAGTGGQPQHF. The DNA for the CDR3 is TGTGCCAGCAGTGAAGCGGGGACAGGGGGACAGCCCCAGCATTTT.

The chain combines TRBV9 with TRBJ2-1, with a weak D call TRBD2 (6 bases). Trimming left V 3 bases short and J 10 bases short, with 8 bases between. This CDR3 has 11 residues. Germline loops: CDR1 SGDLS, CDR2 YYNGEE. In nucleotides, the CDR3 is TGTGCCAGCAGCGCGGGGGACGAGCAGTTCTTC. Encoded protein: CASSAGDEQFF.

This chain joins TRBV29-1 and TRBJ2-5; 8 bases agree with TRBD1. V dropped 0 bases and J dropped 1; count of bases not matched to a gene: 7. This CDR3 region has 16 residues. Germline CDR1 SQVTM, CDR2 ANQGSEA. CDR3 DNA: TGCAGCGTTGAAGATCCGAAGACAGGGGTCCAAGAGACCCAGTACTTC. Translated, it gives CSVEDPKTGVQETQYF.

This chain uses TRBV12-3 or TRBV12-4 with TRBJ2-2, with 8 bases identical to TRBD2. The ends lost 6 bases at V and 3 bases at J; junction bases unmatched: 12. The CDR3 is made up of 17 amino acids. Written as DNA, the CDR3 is TGTGCCAGCAGCCCACCCGGGGGGGATATCGACACCGGGGAGCTGTTTTTT. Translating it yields CASSPPGGDIDTGELFF.

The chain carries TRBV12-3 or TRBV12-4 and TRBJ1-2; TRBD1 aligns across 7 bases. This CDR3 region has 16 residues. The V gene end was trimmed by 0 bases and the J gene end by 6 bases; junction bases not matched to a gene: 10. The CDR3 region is CASSLALLTGNDGYTF. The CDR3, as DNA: TGTGCCAGCAGTTTAGCGCTATTGACAGGGAATGATGGCTACACCTTC.